This is a list of T cell receptor beta chains from one sample in a study of blood T cell repertoires in COVID-19. Profiling relied on immunoSEQ multiplex PCR, and the TCRdb table lists in-frame clones only, not all of them. Of 50,000 to 55,000 clones detected, 87% appear once; the ten largest clones hold roughly 15%. The sequenced material came from peripheral blood. Receptors originate from a human donor with active COVID-19. The donor label of this sample is uncertain. CDR3s include the opening cysteine and the closing phenylalanine or tryptophan.

>TRBJ1-2|TRBV29-1
CSVEDSGRGYTF
>TRBJ1-1|TRBV9
CASSGGGQGVAEAFF
>TRBJ2-3|TRBV7-2
CASSPWGTSRSTDTQYF
>TRBJ1-4|TRBV27
CASSPLLTGGSETNEKLFF
>TRBJ2-7|TRBV7-6
CASSLAREVEQYF
>TRBJ1-3|TRBV5-4
CASSATGVANTIYF
>TRBJ2-1|TRBV7-2
CASSPDGGVLREQFF
>TRBJ2-5|TRBV7-2
CASSSPGKETQYF
>TRBJ2-5|TRBV28
CASSLLAGQQETQYF
>TRBJ2-3|TRBV6-4
CASSDSMVAGGPTDTQYF
>TRBJ2-7|TRBV10-3
CAIKEGSYEQYF
>TRBJ1-1|TRBV19
CASSPLTGGTTEAFF
>TRBJ1-4|TRBV4-3
CASSQDLRQVSEKLFF
>TRBJ2-3|TRBV28
CASLGASGAPGADTQYF
>TRBJ1-3|TRBV4-3
CASSQDRASGGNTIYF
>TRBJ1-1|TRBV6-5
CASRRRNTEAFF
>TRBJ2-5|TRBV2
CASSAPSGGDSWETQYF
>TRBJ1-4|TRBV6-5
CASSPYRGPNEKLFF
>TRBJ1-2|TRBV4-3
CASSQDFLLSGYTF
>TRBJ1-5|TRBV9
CASSQGLVNQPQHF
>TRBJ2-1|TRBV28
CASSADQTGRQFF
>TRBJ1-5|TRBV12-3/TRBV12-4
CASRPGHPGTQHF
>TRBJ2-5|TRBV5-1
CASSSVTGQETQYF
>TRBJ2-5|TRBV5-1
CATRQGEETQYF
>TRBJ1-6|TRBV13
CASSPLGQGLNSPLHF
>TRBJ2-1|TRBV6-1
CASSEEVRGGGRDEQFF
>TRBJ1-4|TRBV19
CASSKDRLNEKLFF
>TRBJ2-5|TRBV3-1/TRBV3-2
CASSQTDYLVAGGRRWETQYF
>TRBJ2-1|TRBV10-3
CAIRGTDAYNEQFF
>TRBJ2-5|TRBV7-8
CASSLEGGRRGETQYF
>TRBJ1-3|TRBV4-3
CASSQDMTGPSTSGNTIYF
>TRBJ1-6|TRBV5-1
CASSLGSETLPLHF
>TRBJ1-2|TRBV18
CASSPIYGQGEGYGYTF
>TRBJ2-2|TRBV7-2
CASSSPLFTGELFF
>TRBJ1-1|TRBV27
CASSVPGLPFTEAFF
>TRBJ2-1|TRBV9
CASSAPGLALEQFF
>TRBJ1-2|TRBV10-2
CASMKGATGYGYTF
>TRBJ1-2|TRBV19
CASSTTGAGNYGYTF
>TRBJ2-7|TRBV6-5
CASSNGQARYF
>TRBJ2-5|TRBV20-1
CSASASGGAVGKTQYF
>TRBJ1-1|TRBV6-5
CASSSTGRTEAFF
>TRBJ2-3|TRBV28
CASGSGGAEDTQYF
>TRBJ2-3|TRBV5-1
CASARDIGADTQYF
>TRBJ2-5|TRBV2
CASSPDRGEETQYF
>TRBJ1-2|TRBV9
CASSVQDRVGGYTF
>TRBJ2-1|TRBV19
CASSITDYRSDEQFF
>TRBJ1-2|TRBV4-2
CASSQDLLIGAYGYTF
>TRBJ1-1|TRBV21-1
CASSKAGEGQADTEAFF
>TRBJ2-1|TRBV11-2
CASSSLRGPPRLLQFF
>TRBJ2-3|TRBV21-1
CASPSGLAGATSTDTQYF
>TRBJ2-7|TRBV3-1/TRBV3-2
CASSQAWARYEQYF
>TRBJ1-1|TRBV2
CASSDRQFKAFF